A selection of T cell receptor beta chains follows, all from one sample in a study of cytotoxic CD8 clonotypes in ibrutinib-treated CLL. The assay was immunoSEQ multiplex PCR, and TCRdb's table has in-frame clones only and misses some. Of 200,000 or so clones in the sample, about three quarters were seen once. Sample: PBMCs, taken after 12 months of ibrutinib treatment. These receptor sequences come from a human donor with chronic lymphocytic leukemia. CDR3s include the opening cysteine and the closing phenylalanine or tryptophan. The D gene is left open where the match is weak. Rows give clone size only sometimes, using once, few, many, or a class for an expanded clone.

D gene | J gene | V gene | clone size | CDR3 DNA | CDR3 protein
- | TRBJ2-5 | TRBV30 | - | TGTGCCTGGAGTGTAGGGCTCTTTTTTGAAGAGTATGGGGAGACCCAGTACTTC | CAWSVGLFFEEYGETQYF
- | TRBJ1-2 | TRBV20-1 | - | TGCAGTGCTAGAGAACAGGGAGGGTACACCTTC | CSAREQGGYTF
- | TRBJ1-5 | TRBV5-6 | - | TGTGCCAGCACCCGATATTTAGGCCAAAATCAGCCCCAGCATTTT | CASTRYLGQNQPQHF
- | TRBJ2-7 | TRBV6-5 | - | TGTGCCAGCAGTTACACGATGGGCAGGGCTCCCTACGAGCAGTACTTC | CASSYTMGRAPYEQYF
- | TRBJ2-7 | TRBV6-1 | once | TGTGCCAGCAGAGTCGGGGGCCCCTACGAGCAGTACTTC | CASRVGGPYEQYF
TRBD2 | TRBJ2-3 | TRBV4-2 | - | TGTGCCAGCAGCCAAGACCCTAGCGGGGGGAGGAATACGCAGTATTTT | CASSQDPSGGRNTQYF
- | TRBJ1-2 | TRBV7-2 | few | TGTGCCAGCAGCTCCCCGGATGGGGTCTATGGCTACACCTTC | CASSSPDGVYGYTF
- | TRBJ1-4 | TRBV25-1 | - | TGTGCCAGCAGTGATCTATCCGGGAGGGAAAAACTGTTTTTT | CASSDLSGREKLFF
- | TRBJ1-4 | TRBV27 | - | TGTGCCAGCAGTTTATCGATAATGTCAACTAATGAAAAACTGTTTTTT | CASSLSIMSTNEKLFF
- | TRBJ2-6 | TRBV30 | - | TGTGCCTGGAACCGGCGGGAGGCCAACGTCCTGACTTTC | CAWNRREANVLTF
- | TRBJ2-2 | TRBV2 | - | TGTGCCAGCAGTGAAATATCGGGGAACACCGGGGAGCTGTTTTTT | CASSEISGNTGELFF
- | TRBJ2-7 | TRBV7-2 | many | TGTGCCAGCAGCTTGGGAACCCACGAGCAGTACTTC | CASSLGTHEQYF
- | TRBJ1-6 | TRBV10-1 | - | TGCGCCAGCAGTCTAGGGGGTTCACCCCTCCACTTT | CASSLGGSPLHF
- | TRBJ1-2 | TRBV10-2 | - | TGCGCCAGCAGTGAAATGCAGAGCTCCTATGGCTACACCTTC | CASSEMQSSYGYTF
- | TRBJ2-7 | TRBV7-2 | - | TGTGCCAGCAGCTCAGACTCGTTCTCCTACGAGCAGTACTTC | CASSSDSFSYEQYF
- | TRBJ1-1 | TRBV29-1 | - | TGCAGCGTTGCAAGGAGCACTGAAGCTTTCTTT | CSVARSTEAFF
TRBD1 | TRBJ2-5 | TRBV6-1 | - | TGTGCCACCAGTAGGCTTGGGACAGGGGTTGAGACCCAGTACTTC | CATSRLGTGVETQYF
- | TRBJ1-5 | TRBV2 | - | TGTGCCAGCAGTGAATATCCGGGTCAGCCCCAGCATTTT | CASSEYPGQPQHF
TRBD1 | TRBJ2-6 | TRBV19 | - | TGTGCCAGTAGTAGAACGGGACAGCTAGATTCTGGGGCCAACGTCCTGACTTTC | CASSRTGQLDSGANVLTF
- | TRBJ1-6 | TRBV2 | - | TGTGCCAGCAGTCAGACAGGAGCGAATAATTCACCCCTCCACTTT | CASSQTGANNSPLHF
- | TRBJ1-2 | TRBV7-2 | - | TGTGCCAGCAGCTTAGACAGCTCCAACTATGGCTACACCTTC | CASSLDSSNYGYTF
- | TRBJ1-2 | TRBV5-1 | few | TGCGCCAGCAGCTTGACAGCCACCTATGGCTACACCTTC | CASSLTATYGYTF
- | TRBJ1-2 | TRBV5-1 | - | TGCGCCAGCAGCTTGGAGGGTGGGTATGGCTACACCTTC | CASSLEGGYGYTF
TRBD1 | TRBJ1-3 | TRBV2 | - | TGTGCCAGCAGAGACAGGGGCCTCTCTGGAAACACCATATATTTT | CASRDRGLSGNTIYF
- | TRBJ2-7 | TRBV11-2 | - | TGTGCCAGCAGCCACGGAGTCTACGAGCAGTACTTC | CASSHGVYEQYF
- | TRBJ2-7 | TRBV7-8 | - | TGTGCCAGCGGTAGTGCGGACGAGCAGTACTTC | CASGSADEQYF
- | TRBJ1-4 | TRBV2 | - | TGTGCCAGCAGTGTTAAGGCTGCAACTAATGAAAAACTGTTTTTT | CASSVKAATNEKLFF
TRBD2 | TRBJ2-1 | TRBV5-4 | - | TGTGCCAGCAGCCCCTCTAGCGGCTCCTACAATGAGCAGTTCTTC | CASSPSSGSYNEQFF
- | TRBJ1-4 | TRBV10-3 | - | TGTGCCATCAGTGACCCTTCGGGTGGGTCTTGGCTGTTTTTT | CAISDPSGGSWLFF
- | TRBJ2-1 | TRBV6-1 | - | TGTGCCAGCAGTGAATTTTACAATGAGCAGTTCTTC | CASSEFYNEQFF
TRBD1 | TRBJ1-2 | TRBV30 | - | TGTGCCTGGGAAACGACAGGGGGCCTTAACTATGGCTACACCTTC | CAWETTGGLNYGYTF
- | TRBJ2-6 | TRBV7-9 | - | TGTGCCAGCAGCTCCAGTGGGGCCAACGTCCTGACTTTC | CASSSSGANVLTF
TRBD2 | TRBJ2-3 | TRBV6-5 | - | TGTGCCAGCAGTTACTCGTGGACTAGCGGCACAGATACGCAGTATTTT | CASSYSWTSGTDTQYF
- | TRBJ2-3 | TRBV5-1 | few | TGCGCCAGCAGCCCCGGGTCCTCCGTGGCCACAGATACGCAGTATTTT | CASSPGSSVATDTQYF
- | TRBJ2-1 | TRBV7-8 | - | TGTGCCAGCAGCCGGGACAACTCCTACAATGAGCAGTTCTTC | CASSRDNSYNEQFF
- | TRBJ2-7 | TRBV25-1 | once | TGTGCCAGCGGGCGGGCAGGCAGCTCCTACGAGCAGTACTTC | CASGRAGSSYEQYF
TRBD1 | TRBJ2-7 | TRBV4-3 | - | TGCGCCAGCAGCCACGACCGGGACAGGAGTTTTTACGAGCAGTACTTC | CASSHDRDRSFYEQYF
- | TRBJ2-5 | TRBV9 | - | TGTGCCAGCAGCACCCACCTGGGACGAGAGACCCAGTACTTC | CASSTHLGRETQYF
- | TRBJ2-7 | TRBV29-1 | - | TGCAGCGTCCTCGACGCGAGGGTACGGGAGCAGTACTTC | CSVLDARVREQYF
- | TRBJ2-1 | TRBV9 | - | TGTGCCAGCAGCGTAGTTCGGTTTTCGAATGAGCAGTTCTTC | CASSVVRFSNEQFF
TRBD2 | TRBJ2-3 | TRBV5-4 | few | TGTGCCAGCAGGGCTAGCGGGAGCACAGATACGCAGTATTTT | CASRASGSTDTQYF
TRBD1 | TRBJ1-2 | TRBV28 | - | TGTGCCAGCAGAACGACAGGGACCGGGTGGTATGGCTACACCTTC | CASRTTGTGWYGYTF
- | TRBJ1-3 | TRBV2 | - | TGTGCCAGCAGTACGGGCAACTCTGGAAACACCATATATTTT | CASSTGNSGNTIYF
- | TRBJ2-2 | TRBV7-2 | - | TGTGCCAGCAGCTTCGGGTGGGCGAGAACCGGGGAGCTGTTTTTT | CASSFGWARTGELFF